The rows below give T cell receptor beta chains drawn from one sample of a study of T cell responses to AZD1222 COVID-19 vaccine. The repertoire was sequenced with immunoSEQ multiplex PCR; TCRdb's copy has only in-frame clones and lacks some. The sample records under 95,000 clones, about 88% being singletons. Sequenced material: peripheral blood, taken on day 0 of AZD1222 vaccination. Source of these receptors: an adult in good health. Each CDR3 is given with its conserved first and last residue.

v_call	j_call	cdr3_aa
TRBV25-1	TRBJ2-2	CASTSGPGELFF
TRBV5-1	TRBJ2-1	CASSLLTSGNEQFF
TRBV5-1	TRBJ1-1	CASSYRAWNTEAFF
TRBV11-2	TRBJ2-3	CASSLARDTQYF
TRBV12-5	TRBJ1-3	CASGLVQRDRASGNTIYF
TRBV28	TRBJ2-1	CASRFYNEQFF
TRBV9	TRBJ2-7	CASSVGEAYEQYF
TRBV15	TRBJ2-7	CATSRDLSGIHEQYF
TRBV28	TRBJ1-5	CASSTLNQPQHF
TRBV19	TRBJ1-5	CASSSTGEINQPQHF
TRBV5-4	TRBJ1-2	CASSLEGWGMEGYTF
TRBV5-6	TRBJ2-7	CASSQLGTVSYEQYF
TRBV27	TRBJ1-2	CASRWSGTNWVYGYTF
TRBV27	TRBJ2-7	CASSLRSVSSYEQYF
TRBV5-1	TRBJ2-7	CASSLAPSGQGFDYEQYF
TRBV27	TRBJ1-2	CASTWRRGASGYTF
TRBV5-1	TRBJ1-6	CASSPGRENSPLHF
TRBV5-5	TRBJ1-1	CASSLEQANTEAFF
TRBV5-1	TRBJ1-1	CASSLGDLPNTEAFF
TRBV5-4	TRBJ2-3	CASRPGTSGFSTDTQYF
TRBV10-2	TRBJ2-5	CASSTRAGEETQYF
TRBV13	TRBJ2-3	CASRSSADTQYF
TRBV19	TRBJ2-7	CASRPSSGAPYEQYF
TRBV19	TRBJ1-2	CASSAGTANYGYTF
TRBV7-9	TRBJ2-6	CASSPTAVGSGANVLTF
TRBV7-9	TRBJ1-1	CASNRPNTEAFF
TRBV6-5	TRBJ2-5	CASSSGRDRRETQYF
TRBV9	TRBJ2-3	CASSVGVARADTQYF
TRBV4-1	TRBJ1-5	CASSQDPGNQPQHF
TRBV5-1	TRBJ2-2	CASSLYAHPNTGELFF
TRBV12-3/TRBV12-4	TRBJ2-5	CASSLGREETQYF
TRBV27	TRBJ2-7	CASADSYEQYF
TRBV18	TRBJ1-5	CASSPDRNSNQPQHF
TRBV18	TRBJ2-7	CASSRTSGSSEQYF
TRBV11-2	TRBJ1-5	CASSLRANQPQHF
TRBV2	TRBJ1-5	CASRLGQGRSNQPQHF
TRBV7-9	TRBJ2-5	CASSLLDLIKTQYF
TRBV6-6	TRBJ1-1	CASSQPTDLNTEAFF
TRBV5-6	TRBJ2-2	CASSLGQEYTGELFF
TRBV29-1	TRBJ2-6	CSVGPRAGANVLTF
TRBV3-1/TRBV3-2	TRBJ2-4	CASSQTHPKNIQYF
TRBV11-1	TRBJ2-5	CASSLAPVLAVQETQYF
TRBV19	TRBJ2-7	CASSTGTSGSKGGYEQYF
TRBV4-1	TRBJ2-1	CASSRDPNSGGAFEQFF
TRBV28	TRBJ1-2	CASSLVSPGELGYTF
TRBV14	TRBJ1-2	CASGRTSNGYTF
TRBV7-9	TRBJ2-1	CASSLSLDEQFF
TRBV19	TRBJ2-6	CASSIQGYRANVLTF
TRBV11-3	TRBJ2-5	CASSLAGAGETQYF
TRBV7-3	TRBJ2-3	CASSLGTGGLNTDTQYF